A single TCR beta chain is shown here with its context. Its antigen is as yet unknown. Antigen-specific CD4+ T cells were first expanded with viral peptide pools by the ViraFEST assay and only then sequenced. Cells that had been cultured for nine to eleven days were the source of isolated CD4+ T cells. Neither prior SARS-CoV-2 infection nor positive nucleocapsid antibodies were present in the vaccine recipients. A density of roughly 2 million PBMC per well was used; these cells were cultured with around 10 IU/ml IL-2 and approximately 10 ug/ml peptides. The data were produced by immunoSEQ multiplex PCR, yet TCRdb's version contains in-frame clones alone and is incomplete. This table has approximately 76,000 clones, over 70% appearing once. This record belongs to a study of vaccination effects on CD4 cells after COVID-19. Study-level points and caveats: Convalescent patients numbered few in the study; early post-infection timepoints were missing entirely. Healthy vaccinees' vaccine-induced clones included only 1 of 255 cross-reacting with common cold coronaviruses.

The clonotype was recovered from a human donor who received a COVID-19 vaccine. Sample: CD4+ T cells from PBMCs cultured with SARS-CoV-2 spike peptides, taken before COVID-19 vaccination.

The DNA of the CDR3 is TGTGCCAGCAGCCTAGCGGGGGGAAGGGAGCAGTTCTTC. Amino acid sequence: CASSLAGGREQFF. V gene TRBV2 combines with J gene TRBJ2-1, with 11 bases that match TRBD2. CDR3 size: 13 residues. CDR1 SNHLY and CDR2 FYNNEI come from the germline V gene. V dropped 6 bases and J dropped 10; count of bases not matched to a gene: 5.